A selection of T cell receptor beta chains follows, all from one sample in a study of glioma-infiltrating T cells. TCRdb redid the calling of the multiplex PCR reads with MiXCR, one entry per CDR3 protein. The sample lists approximately 120,000 distinct CDR3 sequences, approximately 25% seen once, with 15% in the top ten. Sequenced input: glioma tissue, nonneoplastic brain tissue, or PBMCs (not recorded which). These receptors all stem from a human donor with low-grade glioma or glioblastoma, undergoing nonglioma brain surgery, or in good health (not recorded which). The CDR3 runs from the conserved cysteine through the conserved F or W. The D gene is left open where the match is weak. Size values are once, few and many counts, or a class for expanded clones, and some rows have none.

NA TRBJ1-2 TRBV28 many CASSDREGPVNGYTF
NA TRBJ2-1 TRBV29-1 few CSVSRIWKNEQFF
TRBD2 TRBJ2-1 TRBV12-3/TRBV12-4 NA CASSHTSVNEQFF
NA TRBJ2-1 TRBV3-1 NA CASSGQPGLAYNKQFF
NA TRBJ1-1 TRBV7-2 NA CASSLGNPGNINTEAFF
NA TRBJ2-1 TRBV3-1 NA CASSQVGGLSYNEQFF
NA TRBJ2-3 TRBV7-2 many CASSLRPGSRPDTQYF
NA TRBJ1-1 TRBV6-6 NA CASSYSRGPNTGAFF
TRBD2 TRBJ2-1 TRBV28 many CASRHSGGVLNEQFF
TRBD1 TRBJ1-2 TRBV6-2/TRBV6-3 many CASSYSDRGFEIYGYTF
NA TRBJ2-4 TRBV5-4 once CASRIDPQDIQHF
TRBD2 TRBJ2-3 TRBV11-2 NA CASSLADRLAGGDTQYF
NA TRBJ2-5 TRBV4-3 many CASSQEGTGRRQETQYF
NA TRBJ2-5 TRBV11-2 NA CASSLDRETQYF
NA TRBJ1-1 TRBV30 NA CAWSVQAQAFF
TRBD2 TRBJ2-3 TRBV20-1 many CSARTSGRPDRGTDTQYF
NA TRBJ1-1 TRBV6-1 many CASSPIGTEAFF
NA TRBJ1-1 TRBV5-4 NA CASSLGENGAEAIF
NA TRBJ1-2 TRBV7-2 many CASSLGPGGGYTF
NA TRBJ2-7 TRBV12-5 few CASGPDNYEQYF
TRBD1 TRBJ2-7 TRBV6-1 many CASGQGQAYEQYF
TRBD2 TRBJ2-5 TRBV20-1 many CSASGTSGRARETQYF
NA TRBJ2-3 TRBV12-3/TRBV12-4 many CASKKAARPDTQYF